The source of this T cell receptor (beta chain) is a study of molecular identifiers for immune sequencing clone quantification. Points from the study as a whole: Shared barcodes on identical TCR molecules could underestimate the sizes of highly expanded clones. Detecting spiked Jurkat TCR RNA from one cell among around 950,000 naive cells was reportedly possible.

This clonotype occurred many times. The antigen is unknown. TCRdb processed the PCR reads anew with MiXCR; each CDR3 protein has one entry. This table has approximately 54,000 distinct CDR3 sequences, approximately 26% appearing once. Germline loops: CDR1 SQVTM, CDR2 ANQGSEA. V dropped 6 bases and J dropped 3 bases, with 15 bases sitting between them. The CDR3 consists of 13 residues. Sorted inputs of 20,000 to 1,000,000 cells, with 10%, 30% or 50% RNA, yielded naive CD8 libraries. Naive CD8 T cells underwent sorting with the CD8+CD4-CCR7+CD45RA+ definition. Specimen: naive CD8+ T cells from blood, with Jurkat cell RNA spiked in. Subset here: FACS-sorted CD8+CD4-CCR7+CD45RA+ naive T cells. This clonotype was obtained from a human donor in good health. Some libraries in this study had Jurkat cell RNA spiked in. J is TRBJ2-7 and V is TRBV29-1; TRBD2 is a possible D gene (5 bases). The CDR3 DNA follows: TGCAGCGTCATAGACACGGAGGTCTACGAGCAGTACTTC. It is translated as CSVIDTEVYEQYF.